Presented here are 9 T cell receptor beta chains from one specimen sequenced in a study of blood T cell repertoires in COVID-19. Profiling relied on immunoSEQ multiplex PCR, and the TCRdb table lists in-frame clones only, not all of them. The repertoire consists of under 200,000 clones, with roughly 88% occurring once and the leading ten covering roughly 9.5%. The specimen sequenced was peripheral blood. Source of these receptors: a woman aged 80 or older with active or convalescent COVID-19.

This clone was counted a single time. This sequence joins TRBV14 and TRBJ2-2; 13 bases align to TRBD2. Germline CDR1 reads SGHDN; CDR2 reads FVKESK. The CDR3 length is 16 residues. J gave up 6 bases and V 1 base, and 2 bases lay outside the gene matches. The CDR3 here is CASSQVGTSGAGELFF. CDR3 DNA sequence: TGTGCCAGCAGCCAAGTAGGGACTAGCGGGGCCGGGGAGCTGTTTTTT.

V is TRBV4-1 and J is TRBJ1-2, with 7 bases aligning to TRBD1. Germline V CDR1 and CDR2: MGHRA, YSYEKL. The CDR3 extends over 15 amino acids. J was trimmed by 4 bases and V by 2 bases; bases with no gene match: 7. The CDR3 reads CASSQTGVAIYGYTF. CDR3 nucleotides: TGCGCCAGCAGCCAAACAGGGGTGGCAATCTATGGCTACACCTTC.

This clone was counted once. The CDR3 DNA sequence: TGTGCCAGCGGGAGGGGAGGAGAAAAACTGTTTTTT. Protein product: CASGRGGEKLFF. This sequence joins TRBV12-3 or TRBV12-4 and TRBJ1-4; TRBD1 is a possible D gene (5 bases). CDR3 length: 12 amino acids. With 8 bases removed from V and 8 bases from J, the gap between germline ends came to 12 bases.

The chain recombines TRBV19 with TRBJ2-1; no reliable D call. The germline CDR1 and CDR2 sequences are LNHDA and SQIVND (reference sequence). The CDR3 contains 14 residues. Trimming pared 2 bases from V and 7 bases from J, leaving 12 bases between. CDR3 sequence (DNA): TGTGCCAGTAGTATATTGACAAGTGATAATGAGCAGTTCTTC. Protein sequence: CASSILTSDNEQFF.

V and J are TRBV7-9 and TRBJ1-1, with a possible D match to TRBD1 (5 bases). Germline CDR1 and CDR2: SEHNR and FQNEAQ (reference sequence). V was clipped by 1 base and J by 8 bases, with 11 bases between them. The CDR3 contains 13 residues. The CDR3 region has the DNA TGTGCCAGCAGCTTAGGTGGGGCTGACGAAGCTTTCTTT. Protein product: CASSLGGADEAFF.

This rearrangement joins TRBV7-2 to TRBJ1-1, with D perhaps TRBD1 (6 bases). V lost 4 bases, J lost 0 bases, and 9 bases lay in between. There are 14 residues in the CDR3. Germline values: CDR1 SGHTA, CDR2 FQGNSA. Here the CDR3 reads CASSSTGLNTEAFF. As DNA, the CDR3 is TGTGCCAGCAGCTCGACAGGATTGAACACTGAAGCTTTCTTT.

This clone was detected only a few times. Other DNA sequences in this specimen translate into the identical CDR3. The chain couples TRBV19 to TRBJ1-3; D remains ambiguous. This CDR3 region has 13 residues. CDR1 LNHDA and CDR2 SQIVND come from the germline V gene (reference sequence). With 6 bases removed from V and 0 bases from J, the gap between germline ends came to 6 bases. The CDR3 DNA reads as TGTGCCAGTAGCCCTAGCTCTGGAAACACCATATATTTT. This gives the protein CASSPSSGNTIYF.

V usage is TRBV5-6 and J usage is TRBJ2-1; 10 nucleotides align to TRBD1. From germline, CDR1 is SGHDT and CDR2 YYEEEE. The J segment lost 3 bases and the V segment lost 4 bases, leaving 4 bases of the junction unmatched. This CDR3 contains 15 residues. The CDR3 DNA is TGTGCCAGCAGCCCTCGGACAGGGGGCTACAATGAGCAGTTCTTC. As protein: CASSPRTGGYNEQFF.

J is TRBJ2-7 and V is TRBV6-2 or TRBV6-3; TRBD1 agrees at 8 bases. This CDR3 is built from 15 residues. V lost 4 bases to trimming and J lost 5 bases; unmatched junction nucleotides: 10. In germline, CDR1 is MNHEY, CDR2 SVGEGT. The CDR3 DNA follows: TGTGCCAGCAGTTTGCCGGGACAGGTCATCCACGAGCAGTACTTC. Translation: CASSLPGQVIHEQYF.